The rows below give T cell receptor beta chains drawn from one sample of a study of read filtering for tumor transcriptome and immune sequencing. TCRdb re-analysed the reads in MiXCR, keeping a single row per CDR3 protein. The sample consists of 85,000 to 100,000 distinct CDR3 sequences, under 25% of them appearing once. The sample consisted of a population of CD138-negative cells sorted from bone marrow. The receptors were gathered from a donor aged 40 or older with multiple myeloma. Each CDR3 is given with its conserved first and last residue. A D gene is named only where the DNA matches it firmly. Size values are once, few and many counts, or a class for expanded clones, and some rows have none.

D gene: NA; clone size: many; J gene: TRBJ1-1; V gene: TRBV18; CDR3 protein: CASSPPVGGTEAFF; CDR3 DNA: TGTGCCAGCTCACCACCGGTCGGGGGCACTGAAGCTTTCTTT
D gene: NA; clone size: many; J gene: TRBJ2-7; V gene: TRBV11-2; CDR3 protein: CASTPYEQYF; CDR3 DNA: TGTGCCAGCACCCCCTACGAGCAGTACTTC
D gene: TRBD2; clone size: NA; J gene: TRBJ2-1; V gene: TRBV7-9; CDR3 protein: CASSLQNSGGGASPEQFF; CDR3 DNA: TGTGCCAGCAGCTTACAGAACTCTGGCGGGGGGGCAAGTCCTGAGCAGTTCTTC
D gene: TRBD1; clone size: few; J gene: TRBJ1-4; V gene: TRBV2; CDR3 protein: CASSRQGGREKLFF; CDR3 DNA: TGTGCCAGCTCCAGACAGGGCGGGAGGGAAAAACTGTTTTTT
D gene: NA; clone size: NA; J gene: TRBJ1-5; V gene: TRBV3-1; CDR3 protein: CASSQAPIQPQHF; CDR3 DNA: TGTGCCAGCAGTCAAGCTCCTATCCAGCCCCAGCATTTT
D gene: NA; clone size: many; J gene: TRBJ2-1; V gene: TRBV20-1; CDR3 protein: CSARDVGGPHNEQFF; CDR3 DNA: TGCAGTGCTAGAGATGTCGGGGGGCCACACAATGAGCAGTTCTTC
D gene: NA; clone size: many; J gene: TRBJ2-1; V gene: TRBV11-2; CDR3 protein: CASSPGARHNEQFF; CDR3 DNA: TGTGCCAGCAGCCCTGGGGCTAGGCATAATGAGCAGTTCTTC
D gene: NA; clone size: few; J gene: TRBJ1-2; V gene: TRBV28; CDR3 protein: CASGEIRIYGYTF; CDR3 DNA: TGTGCCAGCGGAGAGATTAGGATCTATGGCTACACCTTC
D gene: TRBD2; clone size: many; J gene: TRBJ2-3; V gene: TRBV28; CDR3 protein: CASTQGGLATDTQYF; CDR3 DNA: TGTGCCAGCACCCAGGGGGGACTAGCCACAGATACGCAGTATTTT
D gene: TRBD1; clone size: many; J gene: TRBJ2-6; V gene: TRBV7-2; CDR3 protein: CASSTTDRAFSGANVLTF; CDR3 DNA: TGTGCCAGCAGCACCACCGACAGGGCTTTCTCTGGGGCCAACGTCCTGACTTTC
D gene: NA; clone size: many; J gene: TRBJ1-5; V gene: TRBV7-9; CDR3 protein: CASSLDDQPQHF; CDR3 DNA: TGTGCCAGCAGCTTAGATGACCAGCCCCAGCATTTT
D gene: NA; clone size: many; J gene: TRBJ2-3; V gene: TRBV6-6; CDR3 protein: CASSDSGGGTDTQYF; CDR3 DNA: TGTGCCAGCAGTGATTCAGGGGGGGGCACAGATACGCAGTATTTT
D gene: NA; clone size: NA; J gene: TRBJ2-5; V gene: TRBV11-2; CDR3 protein: CASSPTLGARRVVTQYF; CDR3 DNA: TGTGCCAGCAGCCCCACGCTTGGCGCTAGAAGAGTAGTGACCCAGTACTTC
D gene: NA; clone size: once; J gene: TRBJ2-7; V gene: TRBV20-1; CDR3 protein: CSATDPSLPGYEQYF; CDR3 DNA: TGCAGTGCCACTGACCCATCCCTCCCGGGTTACGAGCAGTACTTC
D gene: NA; clone size: many; J gene: TRBJ2-3; V gene: TRBV11-2; CDR3 protein: CASSLATTRTPDTQYF; CDR3 DNA: TGTGCCAGCAGCTTAGCGACAACCCGCACCCCAGATACGCAGTATTTT
D gene: NA; clone size: many; J gene: TRBJ1-4; V gene: TRBV5-1; CDR3 protein: CASSYGFGYEEKLFF; CDR3 DNA: TGCGCCAGCTCCTATGGTTTTGGGTACGAGGAAAAACTGTTTTTT
D gene: NA; clone size: NA; J gene: TRBJ2-5; V gene: TRBV5-4; CDR3 protein: CASSSGGTGREETQYF; CDR3 DNA: TGTGCCAGCAGCTCGGGAGGCACAGGGAGGGAAGAGACCCAGTACTTC
D gene: NA; clone size: NA; J gene: TRBJ2-7; V gene: TRBV5-1; CDR3 protein: CASSLDPGSGEQYF; CDR3 DNA: TGCGCCAGCAGCTTGGACCCAGGGTCGGGCGAGCAGTACTTC
D gene: NA; clone size: NA; J gene: TRBJ1-2; V gene: TRBV5-1; CDR3 protein: CASKLDMDYGYTF; CDR3 DNA: TGCGCCAGCAAGTTGGACATGGACTATGGCTACACCTTC
D gene: TRBD1; clone size: many; J gene: TRBJ1-1; V gene: TRBV20-1; CDR3 protein: CSARDRRQGWTEAFF; CDR3 DNA: TGCAGTGCTAGAGATAGGAGACAGGGGTGGACTGAAGCTTTCTTT
D gene: NA; clone size: many; J gene: TRBJ1-1; V gene: TRBV20-1; CDR3 protein: CSANQGPEAFF; CDR3 DNA: TGCAGTGCCAACCAGGGCCCTGAAGCTTTCTTT
D gene: NA; clone size: many; J gene: TRBJ2-1; V gene: TRBV2; CDR3 protein: CASSGQVTYNEQFF; CDR3 DNA: TGTGCCAGCAGTGGACAGGTCACTTACAATGAGCAGTTCTTC
D gene: TRBD1; clone size: many; J gene: TRBJ1-2; V gene: TRBV19; CDR3 protein: CASSPSGTGMFSGYTF; CDR3 DNA: TGTGCCAGTAGTCCCAGCGGGACAGGGATGTTTAGTGGCTACACCTTC
D gene: TRBD1; clone size: many; J gene: TRBJ2-2; V gene: TRBV20-1; CDR3 protein: CSASGGQGAGELFF; CDR3 DNA: TGCAGTGCTAGCGGAGGACAGGGGGCCGGGGAGCTGTTTTTT
D gene: NA; clone size: few; J gene: TRBJ2-7; V gene: TRBV2; CDR3 protein: CASGGAVYEQYF; CDR3 DNA: TGTGCCAGCGGAGGGGCCGTTTACGAGCAGTACTTC
D gene: NA; clone size: NA; J gene: TRBJ2-3; V gene: TRBV5-6; CDR3 protein: CASLAGSLRSTDTQYF; CDR3 DNA: TGTGCCAGCCTGGCGGGGAGCCTCCGTAGCACAGATACGCAGTATTTT
D gene: NA; clone size: NA; J gene: TRBJ1-4; V gene: TRBV20-1; CDR3 protein: CSAFNQGPFNEKLFF; CDR3 DNA: TGCAGTGCTTTTAATCAGGGCCCCTTTAATGAAAAACTGTTTTTT
D gene: NA; clone size: many; J gene: TRBJ1-6; V gene: TRBV4-1; CDR3 protein: CASSLGPLYNSPLHF; CDR3 DNA: TGCGCCAGCAGCCTTGGACCGCTGTATAATTCACCCCTCCACTTT
D gene: NA; clone size: many; J gene: TRBJ2-5; V gene: TRBV12-3/TRBV12-4; CDR3 protein: CASSLEGRAQETQYF; CDR3 DNA: TGTGCCAGCAGTTTAGAGGGCAGGGCGCAAGAGACCCAGTACTTC
D gene: NA; clone size: many; J gene: TRBJ1-4; V gene: TRBV20-1; CDR3 protein: CSAKILTTNEKLFF; CDR3 DNA: TGCAGTGCGAAGATTCTCACAACTAATGAAAAACTGTTTTTT
D gene: NA; clone size: once; J gene: TRBJ1-5; V gene: TRBV28; CDR3 protein: CASSAGRQPQHF; CDR3 DNA: TGTGCCAGCAGTGCTGGGCGTCAGCCCCAGCATTTT
D gene: TRBD1; clone size: many; J gene: TRBJ2-1; V gene: TRBV3-1; CDR3 protein: CASSLPGQGGNEQFF; CDR3 DNA: TGTGCCAGCAGCCTGCCGGGACAGGGGGGCAATGAGCAGTTCTTC
D gene: NA; clone size: many; J gene: TRBJ1-2; V gene: TRBV7-3; CDR3 protein: CASSSLKRGGGYGYTF; CDR3 DNA: TGTGCCAGCAGCTCTTTAAAAAGGGGGGGGGGCTATGGCTACACCTTC
D gene: NA; clone size: many; J gene: TRBJ1-1; V gene: TRBV5-1; CDR3 protein: CASSLQDGLMNTEAFF; CDR3 DNA: TGCGCCAGCAGCTTGCAGGACGGCCTCATGAACACTGAAGCTTTCTTT
D gene: NA; clone size: NA; J gene: TRBJ1-2; V gene: TRBV7-2; CDR3 protein: CASSVDSYYGYTF; CDR3 DNA: TGTGCCAGCAGCGTTGACAGTTACTATGGCTACACCTTC
D gene: NA; clone size: many; J gene: TRBJ2-1; V gene: TRBV6-2/TRBV6-3; CDR3 protein: CASRRRLSSSGEQFF; CDR3 DNA: TGTGCCAGCAGACGACGTTTAAGCTCCTCCGGTGAGCAGTTCTTC
D gene: NA; clone size: many; J gene: TRBJ2-6; V gene: TRBV30; CDR3 protein: CAWSVGIGANVLTF; CDR3 DNA: TGTGCCTGGAGTGTCGGGATCGGGGCCAACGTCCTGACTTTC
D gene: NA; clone size: many; J gene: TRBJ2-2; V gene: TRBV9; CDR3 protein: CASSLLAGTNTGELFF; CDR3 DNA: TGTGCCAGCAGCCTCCTAGCTGGGACGAACACCGGGGAGCTGTTTTTT
D gene: TRBD2; clone size: few; J gene: TRBJ2-2; V gene: TRBV5-1; CDR3 protein: CASSTGDYTGELFF; CDR3 DNA: TGCGCCAGCAGCACTGGGGACTATACCGGGGAGCTGTTTTTT
D gene: TRBD1; clone size: few; J gene: TRBJ1-1; V gene: TRBV7-9; CDR3 protein: CASSAKQGENTEAFF; CDR3 DNA: TGTGCCAGCAGCGCCAAACAGGGGGAGAACACTGAAGCTTTCTTT
D gene: NA; clone size: many; J gene: TRBJ2-7; V gene: TRBV29-1; CDR3 protein: CSVEADSYEQYF; CDR3 DNA: TGCAGCGTTGAAGCCGACTCCTACGAGCAGTACTTC
D gene: TRBD1; clone size: NA; J gene: TRBJ2-6; V gene: TRBV6-6; CDR3 protein: CAIQGSGGANVLTF; CDR3 DNA: TGTGCCATACAGGGGTCTGGTGGGGCCAACGTCCTGACTTTC
D gene: NA; clone size: NA; J gene: TRBJ1-3; V gene: TRBV6-5; CDR3 protein: CASSLSQVHSGNTIYF; CDR3 DNA: TGTGCCAGCTCCCTATCGCAAGTGCACTCTGGAAACACCATATATTTT